This T cell receptor (beta chain) was captured in a study of blood T cell repertoires in COVID-19. Study overall: Acute-phase and convalescent COVID-19 samples originated in the United States, Italy and Spain. In each case, the material was cDNA or gDNA derived from T cells, B-cell-depleted T cells, or PBMCs.

The CDR3 covers 13 residues. V lost 0 bases, J lost 4 bases, and 6 bases lay in between. Per the germline V gene, CDR1 is KGHSH and CDR2 is LQKENI. Enrolled during active infection, Seattle patients were then followed longitudinally. This clone was detected a few times. As handled by the study authors: The assay estimated nucleated cells by amplifying reference gene primers. Assay used: immunoSEQ multiplex PCR; TCRdb lists only in-frame clones, some missing. V, J and clone size are those of that table, while D and trimming were read from the DNA. This table holds almost 400,000 clones, around 87% found once.

Material for sequencing was peripheral blood. This receptor was taken from a woman aged 60-75 years with COVID-19, enrolled during active disease. V and J are TRBV18 and TRBJ1-1; D not resolved. For the CDR3, the DNA is TGTGCCAGCTCACCACCGGTCAGCACTGAAGCTTTCTTT. This codes for CASSPPVSTEAFF. The complete variable domain, with remaining parts taken from reference TRBV18 and TRBJ1-1, reads NAGVMQNPRHLVRRRGQEARLRCSPMKGHSHVYWYRQLPEEGLKFMVYLQKENIIDESGMPKERFSAEFPKEGPSILRIQQVVRGDSAAYFCASSPPVSTEAFFGQGTRLTVV.